This T cell receptor beta chain was sequenced in a study of shared clonotypes between healthy human individuals (dated by TCRdb to 2018 to 2020). About the full investigation: The cohort included a few men and two women between 18 and 49 years of age. To increase sequencing depth and limit assay-specific biases, different laboratories used diverse techniques to prepare libraries and sequence TCR repertoires. To estimate repertoire size and how much clonotype sharing occurs between individuals, the study deeply sequenced the blood TCR repertoires of five healthy adults. Per donor, leukapheresis produced somewhere between about 0.85 and 8.9 billion PBMCs. For each donor, CD4 naive and CD4 memory were each given three plates, CD8 naive was given two plates, and CD8 memory was given one plate.

Study-wide conclusions, independent of this receptor: Higher generation probabilities were observed for clonotypes shared by all four sorted-subset donors than for non-shared clonotypes. Around 5% of naive CD4, 3.5% of naive CD8, about 2.5% of memory CD4, and more than 0.35% of memory CD8 clonotypes were shared across several donors. Pairwise subsampling indicated that sequencing depth was expected to affect the degree of clonotype sharing among donors. Rarefaction of sorted-subset datasets indicated incomplete sequencing despite the large sequencing depth. Larger estimated clonotype richness was generally found for naive subsets than for memory subsets. Because the study included only a small number of donors, the genetic and exposure-history diversity represented was limited. Only blood was sampled, and tissue TCR repertoires likely differ from those in blood.

This clone appeared once. Its antigen is not yet known. No quality values exist for individual bases; no much larger clone is one base distant. V loses 1 base, J loses 4 bases, and the germline ends lie 14 bases apart. Sequences SQVTM (CDR1) and ANQGSEA (CDR2) are obtained from the germline V gene. The CDR3 starts with the cysteine, ends with the phenylalanine, and has 15 residues. The CDR3 DNA has 45 bases and is translated from base 1. The donors were healthy, HIV-negative adults who had no recently reported acute infections or vaccinations. All donors were Caucasian adults living in Nashville, Tennessee, USA. Magnetic negative selection was used to enrich CD4+ T cells, after which naive cells were positively selected on CD45RA and the negative fraction became the memory subset. Blood was obtained by leukapheresis, after which PBMCs were separated by Ficoll-Histopaque density gradient centrifugation and cryopreserved in liquid nitrogen vapor phase. Purity and quantity of every magnetically sorted T cell population were checked by analytical flow cytometry. Each sorted fraction had its genomic DNA isolated and then quantified by UV absorbance on a Nanodrop 2000c.

Using the deep immunoSEQ assay, TCR CDR3 regions were amplified from genomic DNA by multiplex PCR. Genomic DNA extracted from each cell subset was distributed evenly over all wells of several immunoSEQ 96-well plates, and each plate served as one replicate. For sorted subsets, 200 to 250 ng genomic DNA, equal to 30,000 or so T cell genomes, was loaded into each replicate PCR. Purified libraries were quantified with a Qubit 3.0 fluorometer, sized on a Bioanalyzer 2100, and re-quantified with the KAPA Library Quantification kit. Every immunoSEQ 96-well plate was sequenced on a separate single-read 150-cycle Illumina NextSeq 550 flow cell. Under the source paper's analysis protocol: Because only junctional sequences without quality scores were contained in the immunoSEQ output, filtering matching that applied to full-length reads could not be performed. Sequences were annotated with PyIR, a Python wrapper for IgBLAST v1.9, and V/J genes and CDR3 were assigned using IMGT germline references. Any read was removed if the V/J assignment was weak (E-value above 1e-6), the CDR3 was missing, or the read contained stop codons, out-of-frame junctions, or ambiguous translated residues. V3J clonotypes were defined as sequences sharing the same inferred V gene, J gene, and CDR3 amino acid sequence. Percentage overlap between repertoires was computed as shared unique clonotypes divided by the size of the smaller repertoire. Three approaches were used to assess repertoire richness: RTK rarefaction, the Chao1 estimator, and Recon v2.1 estimates of unobserved clonotypes. Generation probabilities for all TCRbeta clonotypes obtained by the gDNA method from several donors were computed using OLGA. TCRdb mirrors the immuneACCESS table, restricted to in-frame sequences. Some clones are absent from its copies; in checked studies, under half trace to an unresolved V gene, and the reason for the others is unknown. That table is the source of V, J and clone size, and D and trimming were worked out from the DNA. The sample yields approximately 2.5 million clones; approximately 93% were counted once. Around 0.4% of the sample is held by the ten biggest clonotypes.

The specimen sequenced was naive CD4+ T cells from PBMCs. The label giving this sample's cell subset or site can be read as: CD45RA+ positively selected. This TCR was sampled from a man in his late teens or twenties in good health. Some clones in this sample may be carry-over from other donors' samples. Here the chain combines TRBV29-1 and TRBJ1-3; TRBD1 might be the D gene, on 6 matching bases. The DNA sequence reads TGCAGCGTTGAAGGTGACGCAGGGGCCGGAAACACCATATATTTT. The resulting protein is CSVEGDAGAGNTIYF.